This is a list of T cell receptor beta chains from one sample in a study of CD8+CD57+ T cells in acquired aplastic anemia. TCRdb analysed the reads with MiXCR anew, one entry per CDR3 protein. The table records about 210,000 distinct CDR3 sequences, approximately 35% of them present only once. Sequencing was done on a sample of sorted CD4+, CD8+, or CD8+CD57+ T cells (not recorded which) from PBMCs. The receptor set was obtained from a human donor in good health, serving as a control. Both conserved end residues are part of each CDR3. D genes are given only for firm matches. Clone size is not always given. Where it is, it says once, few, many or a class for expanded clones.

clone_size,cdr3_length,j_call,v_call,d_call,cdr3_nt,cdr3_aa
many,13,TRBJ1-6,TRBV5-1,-,TGCGCCAGCAAGGCAGGGGATAATTCACCCCTCCACTTT,CASKAGDNSPLHF
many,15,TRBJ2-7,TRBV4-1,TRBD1,TGCGCCAGCAGCCAAGAAAGGGACAGAACCTACGAGCAGTACTTC,CASSQERDRTYEQYF
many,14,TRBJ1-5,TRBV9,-,TGTGCCAGCAGCGTACACAGCTTGGGGGAGCCCCAGCATTTT,CASSVHSLGEPQHF
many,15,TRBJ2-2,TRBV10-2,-,TGCGCCAGCGGCCGGACTACTTCGAACACCGGGGAGCTGTTTTTT,CASGRTTSNTGELFF
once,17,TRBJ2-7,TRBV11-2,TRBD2,TGTGCCAGCAGCCGGGGCGGGACTAGCGGATACTCCTACGAGCAGTACTTC,CASSRGGTSGYSYEQYF
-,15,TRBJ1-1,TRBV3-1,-,TGTGCCAGCAGCCAAGTTTGGTCAGCAAACACTGAAGCTTCCTTT,CASSQVWSANTEASF
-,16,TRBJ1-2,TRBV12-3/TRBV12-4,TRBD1,TGTGCCAGCACCACCCCAAGGACAGGGGTGAACTATGGCTACACCTTC,CASTTPRTGVNYGYTF
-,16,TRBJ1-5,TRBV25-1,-,TGTGCCAGCAGTGAGTCGCTAGGACAGAGCGACCAGCCCCAGCATTTT,CASSESLGQSDQPQHF
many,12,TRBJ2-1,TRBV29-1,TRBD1,TGCAGCTCGGGGACAGCAGACAATGAGCAGTTCTTC,CSSGTADNEQFF
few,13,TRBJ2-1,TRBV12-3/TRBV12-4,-,TGTGCCAGCAGTTTAGGACGGACCCCAGAGGGGTTCTTC,CASSLGRTPEGFF
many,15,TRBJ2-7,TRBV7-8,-,TGTGCCAGCAGCTTAGGGCTACTAGTGGCGTACGAGCAGTACTTC,CASSLGLLVAYEQYF
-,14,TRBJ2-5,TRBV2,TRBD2,TGTGCCAGCCTAAGAGATCTAGCGGGGGGGACCCAGTACTTC,CASLRDLAGGTQYF
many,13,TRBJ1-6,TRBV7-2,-,TGTGCCAGCAGCTTGGGGGTGAATTCACCCCTCCACTTT,CASSLGVNSPLHF
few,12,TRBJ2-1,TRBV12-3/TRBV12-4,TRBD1,TGTGCCAGCAGACCAGACGACAGGGGGCAGTTCTTC,CASRPDDRGQFF
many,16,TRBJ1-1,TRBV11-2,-,TGTGCCAGCAGCTGGGGCAGCCCCCCAGCGGGCACTGAAGCTTTCTTT,CASSWGSPPAGTEAFF
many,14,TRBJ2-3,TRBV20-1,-,TGCAGTGCTAGAGACGGGACTAGCACAGATACGCAGTATTTT,CSARDGTSTDTQYF
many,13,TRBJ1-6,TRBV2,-,TGTGCCAGCGGTACGGGTTTTAATTCACCCCTCCACTTT,CASGTGFNSPLHF
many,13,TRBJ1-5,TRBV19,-,TGTGCCAGTAGGGGCTATAGCAATCAGCCCCAGCATTTT,CASRGYSNQPQHF
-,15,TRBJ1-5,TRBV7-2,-,TGTGCCAGCAGCTTAACCGAGGGTATTCCTCAGCCCCGGCATTTT,CASSLTEGIPQPRHF
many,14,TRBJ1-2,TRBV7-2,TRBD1,TGTGCCAGCAGCTTCGTGCAGGGGGAATATGGCTACACCTTC,CASSFVQGEYGYTF
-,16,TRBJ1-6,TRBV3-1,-,TGTGCCAGCAGCCAAGAGAAAGAGTTCTTGGATTCACCCCTCCACTTT,CASSQEKEFLDSPLHF
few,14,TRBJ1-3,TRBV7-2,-,TGTGCCAGCAGCTCTACAGGGATTGGAAACACCATATATTTT,CASSSTGIGNTIYF
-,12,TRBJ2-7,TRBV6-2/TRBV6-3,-,TGTGCCAGCAGTTACAGGCGCTACGAGCAGTACTTC,CASSYRRYEQYF
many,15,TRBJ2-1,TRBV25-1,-,TGTGCCAGCAGTGAATATACGAGAGGGTCCAATGAGCAGTTCTTC,CASSEYTRGSNEQFF
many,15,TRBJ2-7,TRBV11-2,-,TGTGCCAGCAGCTTGATCGGACAGAACAACTACGAGCAGTACTTC,CASSLIGQNNYEQYF
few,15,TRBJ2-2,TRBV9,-,TGTGCCAGCAGCGTAGGCAGTTCGAACACCGGGGAGCTGTTTTTT,CASSVGSSNTGELFF
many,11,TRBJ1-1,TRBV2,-,TGTGCCAGCATTGGGCAGGCTGAAGCTTTCTTT,CASIGQAEAFF
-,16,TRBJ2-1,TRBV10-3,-,TGTGCCAGCAGTCCACAGGTCCTAGCCTCCTACAATGAGCAGTTCTTC,CASSPQVLASYNEQFF
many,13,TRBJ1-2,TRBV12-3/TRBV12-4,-,TGTGCCAGCAGGTCAGGTAGTTTCTATGGCTACACCTTC,CASRSGSFYGYTF
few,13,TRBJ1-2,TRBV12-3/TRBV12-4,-,TGTGCCAGCAGCGCACAGGGAAACTATGGCTACACCTTC,CASSAQGNYGYTF
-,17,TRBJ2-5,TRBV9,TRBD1,TGTGCCAGCAGCGAAACTACAGGGGGCGGTTGGGGAGAGACCCAGTACTTC,CASSETTGGGWGETQYF
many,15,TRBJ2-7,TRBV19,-,TGTGCCAGTAGTATAAGTTCCAGGGGTCCCTACGAGCAGTACTTC,CASSISSRGPYEQYF
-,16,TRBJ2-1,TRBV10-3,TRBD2,TGTGCCATCAGTGGGCTAGCGGGAGGGCTATACAATGAGCAGTTCTTC,CAISGLAGGLYNEQFF
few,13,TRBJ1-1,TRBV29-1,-,TGCAGCGTTGGGGGTCGATTAAACACTGAAGCTTTCTTT,CSVGGRLNTEAFF
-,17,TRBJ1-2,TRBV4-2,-,TGTGCCAGCAGCCCCGTGTGGAGGATTTTCATTAACTATGGCTACACCTTC,CASSPVWRIFINYGYTF
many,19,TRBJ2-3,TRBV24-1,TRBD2,TGTGCCACCAGTGACCCCCTGGCTTTGAATAGCGGGGGCACAGATACGCAGTATTTT,CATSDPLALNSGGTDTQYF
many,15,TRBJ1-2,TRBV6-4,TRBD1,TGTGCCAGCAGTCTACCCTCCGGGACAGGGGATGGCTACACCTTC,CASSLPSGTGDGYTF
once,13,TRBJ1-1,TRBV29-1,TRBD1,TGCAGCGTACCACAGGGGGCGCACACTGAAGCTTTCTTT,CSVPQGAHTEAFF